This T cell receptor beta chain was identified in a study of cytomegalovirus exposure and HLA in healthy donors. PCR amplification relied on 60 Vbeta primers (plus 13 Jbeta primers). Only in-frame clones appear in the TCRdb table, and some are missing; sequencing was by immunoSEQ multiplex PCR. Altogether roughly 120,000 clones are present, 77% being singletons, with the ten largest covering roughly 5.8%. Germline CDR1 reads SNHLY; CDR2 reads FYNNEI. The CDR3 runs to 18 residues. The chain has TRBV2 and TRBJ2-5; TRBD1 matches 10 bases. Judging by the DNA end, TRBJ2-7 fits better; the J call may be wrong. Sequencing was carried out using PBMCs. The clonotype originates from a man between 18 and 35 years old in good health and CMV-seropositive. CDR3 amino acids: CASSDYISGTGDTYEQYF. The CDR3 DNA follows: TGTGCCAGCAGCGACTATATCTCCGGGACAGGGGACACCTACGAGCAGTACTTC.